This TCR beta chain was observed in a study of T-cell memory formation after mild COVID-19. TCRdb ran MiXCR on the 5' RACE reads and lists one entry per CDR3 protein. The sample holds about 320,000 distinct CDR3 sequences, about 13% seen once. The germline gives CDR1 KGHSH, CDR2 LQKENI. The CDR3 extends over 16 amino acids. Trimming took 3 bases from V and 9 from J; bases not matched to a gene: 16. This TCR was recovered from a man younger than 35 who had mild COVID-19 (a few samples of this study predate the infection). Cell type and time point are not known. The chain carries TRBV18 and TRBJ1-2; 7 bases are a match to TRBD1. Sequencing was carried out using PBMCs or a T cell subset sorted from them (not recorded which). For the CDR3, the DNA is TGTGCCAGCTCACCCTTCCGGACAGGCCGTGAATTGAGCTACACCTTC. Encoded protein: CASSPFRTGRELSYTF.